This TCR beta chain was identified during a study of CD8+CD57+ T cells in acquired aplastic anemia. The study, taken as a whole, reports: For CD8+ Simpson's diversity, patients and controls showed no significant difference.

The CDR3 is made up of 12 amino acids, end residues included. The germline CDR1 and CDR2 sequences are SGHVS and FQNEAQ. On this clonotype: Its cognate antigen is unknown. This CDR3 is missing its conserved last phenylalanine or tryptophan, likely due to a read error. No DNA is shown, since the ends of the CDR3 on it are uncertain; the CDR3 is the one TCRdb lists.

Genomic DNA templated the TCR beta VDJ and CDR3 profiling. A single record per CDR3 protein comes from TCRdb applying MiXCR to the reads. Seen here are 200,000 to 300,000 distinct CDR3 sequences, 82% observed once, and the top ten hold 40% to 50%. By flow cytometry, patients selected for sequencing had shown an expansion of CD8+CD57+ cells. A severe acquired aplastic anemia diagnosis applied to all patients. The material sequenced was sorted CD4+, CD8+, or CD8+CD57+ T cells (not recorded which) from PBMCs. The receptor was isolated from a human donor with aplastic anemia. The chain recombines TRBV7-8 with TRBJ2-5. CDR3 residues: CASSAVAETKYL.